This paragraph reports one TCR beta chain. The entry originates in a study of T-cell reconstitution after alpha-beta-depleted transplantation in children. Using unique molecular identifiers, the investigators prepared the TCRbeta library. MiXCR, run by TCRdb on the PCR reads, gives a single entry per CDR3 protein. This table holds fewer than 400,000 distinct CDR3 sequences, 20% to 30% found once. The sample consisted of PBMCs, mostly from graft donor cells, taken 180 days after TCRalphabeta/CD19-depleted stem cell transplant. This clonotype originated in a male patient younger than 18 who had a stem cell transplant for acute lymphoblastic leukemia, so the T cells may come from the graft donor.

The CDR3 region is CASSRRRALAGGDTQYF. The CDR3 DNA follows: TGTGCCAGCAGCCGTCGACGGGCACTAGCGGGAGGGGATACGCAGTATTTT. The gene calls are TRBV12-3 or TRBV12-4 and TRBJ2-3, with 13 bases identical to TRBD2. The CDR3 is 17 residues long. The trim removed 6 bases at V and 6 bases at J, leaving 12 bases unmatched.